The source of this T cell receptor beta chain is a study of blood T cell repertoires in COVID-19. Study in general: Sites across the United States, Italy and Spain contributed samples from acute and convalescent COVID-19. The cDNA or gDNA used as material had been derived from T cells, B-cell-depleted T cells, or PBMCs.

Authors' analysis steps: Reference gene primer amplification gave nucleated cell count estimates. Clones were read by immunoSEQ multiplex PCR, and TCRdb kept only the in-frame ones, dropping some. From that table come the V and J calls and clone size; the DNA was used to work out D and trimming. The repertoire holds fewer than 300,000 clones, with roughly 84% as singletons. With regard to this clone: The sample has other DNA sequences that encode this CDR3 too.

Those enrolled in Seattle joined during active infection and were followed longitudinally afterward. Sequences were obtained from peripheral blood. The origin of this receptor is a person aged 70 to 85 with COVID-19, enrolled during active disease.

This CDR3 is CASSFRETQYF. The CDR3 coding sequence is TGTGCCAGCAGTTTCCGAGAGACCCAGTACTTC. The rearrangement links TRBV12-3 or TRBV12-4 to TRBJ2-5, with D unresolved. This CDR3 has 11 residues. The V gene lost 3 bases and the J gene lost 4 bases, with 3 bases spanning the gap.